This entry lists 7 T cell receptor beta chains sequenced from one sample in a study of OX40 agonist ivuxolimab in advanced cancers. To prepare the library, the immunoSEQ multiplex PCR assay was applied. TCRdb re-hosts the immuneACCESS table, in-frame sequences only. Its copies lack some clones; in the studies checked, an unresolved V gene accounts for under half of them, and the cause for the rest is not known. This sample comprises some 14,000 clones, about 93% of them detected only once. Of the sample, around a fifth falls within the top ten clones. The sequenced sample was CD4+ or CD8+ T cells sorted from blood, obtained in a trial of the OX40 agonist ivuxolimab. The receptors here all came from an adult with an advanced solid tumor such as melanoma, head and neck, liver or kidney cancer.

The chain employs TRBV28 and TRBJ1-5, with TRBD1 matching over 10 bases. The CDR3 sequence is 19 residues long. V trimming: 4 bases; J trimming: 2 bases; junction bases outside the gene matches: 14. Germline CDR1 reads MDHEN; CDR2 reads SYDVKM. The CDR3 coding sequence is TGTGCCAGCAGTTCGCCCGGGACAGGGGAATTTTCGGGCAATCAGCCCCAGCATTTT. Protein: CASSSPGTGEFSGNQPQHF.

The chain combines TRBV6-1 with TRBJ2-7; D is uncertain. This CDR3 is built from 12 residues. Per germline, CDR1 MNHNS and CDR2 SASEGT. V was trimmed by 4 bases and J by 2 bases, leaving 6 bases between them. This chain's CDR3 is CASSVPAYEQYF. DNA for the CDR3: TGTGCCAGCAGTGTACCCGCCTACGAGCAGTACTTC.

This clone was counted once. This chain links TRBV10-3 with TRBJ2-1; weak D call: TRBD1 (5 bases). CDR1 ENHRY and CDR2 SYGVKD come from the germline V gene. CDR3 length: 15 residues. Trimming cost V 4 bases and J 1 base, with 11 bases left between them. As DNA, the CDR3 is TGTGCCATCAGTGCGATAGACAGATCCTACAATGAGCAGTTCTTC. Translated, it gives CAISAIDRSYNEQFF.

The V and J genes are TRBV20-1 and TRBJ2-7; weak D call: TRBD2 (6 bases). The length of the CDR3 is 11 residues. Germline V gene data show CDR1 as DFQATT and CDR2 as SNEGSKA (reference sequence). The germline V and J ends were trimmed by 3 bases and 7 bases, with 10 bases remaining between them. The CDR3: CSARAGGEQYF. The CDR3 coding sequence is TGCAGTGCTAGGGCTGGGGGGGAGCAGTACTTC.

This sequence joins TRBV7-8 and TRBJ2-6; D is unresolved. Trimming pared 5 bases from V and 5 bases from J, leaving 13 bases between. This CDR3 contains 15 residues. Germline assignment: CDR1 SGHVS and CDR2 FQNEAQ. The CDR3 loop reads CASSDPQSRANVLTF. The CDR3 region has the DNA TGTGCCAGCAGCGACCCACAAAGTCGGGCCAACGTCCTGACTTTC.

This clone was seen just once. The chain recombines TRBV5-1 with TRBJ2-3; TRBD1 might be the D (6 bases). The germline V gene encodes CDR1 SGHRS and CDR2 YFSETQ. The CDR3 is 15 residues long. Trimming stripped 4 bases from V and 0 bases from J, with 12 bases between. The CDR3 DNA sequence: TGCGCCAGCAGCCAGGGGATATCTAGCACAGATACGCAGTATTTT. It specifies CASSQGISSTDTQYF. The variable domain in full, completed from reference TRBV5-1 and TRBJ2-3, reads KAGVTQTPRYLIKTRGQQVTLSCSPISGHRSVSWYQQTPGQGLQFLFEYFSETQRNKGNFPGRFSGRQFSNSRSEMNVSTLELGDSALYLCASSQGISSTDTQYFGPGTRLTVL.

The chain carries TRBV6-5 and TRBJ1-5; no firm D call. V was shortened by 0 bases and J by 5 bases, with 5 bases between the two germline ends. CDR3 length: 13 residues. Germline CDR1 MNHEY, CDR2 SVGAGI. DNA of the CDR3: TGTGCCAGCAGTTACTCGGGCGATCAGCCCCAGCATTTT. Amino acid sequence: CASSYSGDQPQHF.